The present entry profiles one TCR beta chain with its context. No antigen is known for it. Primers: 60 Vbeta forward and 13 Jbeta reverse. Some clones are missing from TCRdb's copy, which holds only in-frame ones; the method was immunoSEQ multiplex PCR. The profile shows about 170,000 clones, around 75% of them singletons. Looked up from germline, CDR1 is MNHEY and CDR2 is SVGAGI. V dropped 2 bases and J dropped 10 bases, with 17 bases sitting between them. The CDR3 is 14 residues long. This sample is drawn from a study of cytomegalovirus exposure and HLA in healthy donors. Turning to the study itself: Genetic ancestry analysis placed 75% to 85% of the roughly 400 donors that were genotyped in the Caucasian-associated cluster.

Broader study findings: There were several of the most significant clusters that appeared linked to common viral pathogens in a later analysis. It was 160 or so TCR beta chains that were listed as cytomegalovirus-associated.

The receptor was isolated from a male donor in good health and CMV-seronegative. V gene TRBV6-5 combines with J gene TRBJ1-1, with D unclear. Sequences were obtained from PBMCs. The CDR3 nucleotides are TGTGCCAGCAGTTACCCCGGGTCGGGGTATGCAGCTTTCTTT. It yields the protein CASSYPGSGYAAFF.